The clone carrying this TCR beta chain turned up a few times. Its antigen is still unknown. In the original analysis: Counts of TCRs in each sample centred on a median of about 99,000 and extended from approximately 25,000 to 650,000. TCRdb analysed the RACE reads with MiXCR anew, one entry per CDR3 protein. TCRdb assigned the V and J calls; the authors' analysis was not used. The repertoire holds roughly 260,000 distinct CDR3 sequences, with over 8% as singletons. This entry belongs to a study of human T cells and chemical hapten exposure. Overall study findings and caveats: With DPC sensitization, TCRs exceeding 1 in 1000 frequency showed no change.

Time point: pre-sensitization, week 0. Treatment noted: therapeutic diphenylcyclopropenone sensitization with weekly scalp DPC. V lost 6 bases and J 8 bases, leaving 14 bases between the germline ends. This CDR3 is 13 amino acids long. Sequenced material: whole blood, taken in connection with sensitization to the hapten diphenylcyclopropenone (DPC). The TCR comes from a middle-aged woman with alopecia areata. Some clones in this sample may be carry-over from other donors' samples. The chain has TRBV12-3 or TRBV12-4 and TRBJ2-4; tentatively, D is TRBD1 (6 bases). DNA of the CDR3: TGTGCCAGCAGCCTAACAGGGACGGACATTCAGTACTTC. Its protein is CASSLTGTDIQYF.